This record covers a single TCR beta chain. Its antigen is currently unknown. V dropped 2 bases and J dropped 6 bases, with 13 bases sitting between them. The germline gives CDR1 SGHTA, CDR2 FQGNSA. There are 14 residues in the CDR3. The entry originates in a study of T cell responses to AZD1222 COVID-19 vaccine. General study findings and limits: Of spike-specific TCRs, nearly half reportedly target regions left unmutated in variants. The peak T cell response came first, and repertoires were sampled only after it. Two doses of AZD1222 preceded a rise in Spike-specific TCR breadth and depth.

The method was immunoSEQ multiplex PCR; TCRdb's version includes in-frame clones alone and lacks a portion of them. The repertoire includes 160,000 or so clones, about 88% of them detected once, and around 5.5% sits in the top ten. The input for sequencing was peripheral blood, taken on day 0 of AZD1222 vaccination. This clonotype was obtained from an adult in good health. The V and J genes are TRBV7-2 and TRBJ1-2; the D is unclear. The CDR3 loop reads CASSLFLKEDGYTF. The CDR3 DNA reads as TGTGCCAGCAGCTTATTTTTGAAAGAAGATGGCTACACCTTC.